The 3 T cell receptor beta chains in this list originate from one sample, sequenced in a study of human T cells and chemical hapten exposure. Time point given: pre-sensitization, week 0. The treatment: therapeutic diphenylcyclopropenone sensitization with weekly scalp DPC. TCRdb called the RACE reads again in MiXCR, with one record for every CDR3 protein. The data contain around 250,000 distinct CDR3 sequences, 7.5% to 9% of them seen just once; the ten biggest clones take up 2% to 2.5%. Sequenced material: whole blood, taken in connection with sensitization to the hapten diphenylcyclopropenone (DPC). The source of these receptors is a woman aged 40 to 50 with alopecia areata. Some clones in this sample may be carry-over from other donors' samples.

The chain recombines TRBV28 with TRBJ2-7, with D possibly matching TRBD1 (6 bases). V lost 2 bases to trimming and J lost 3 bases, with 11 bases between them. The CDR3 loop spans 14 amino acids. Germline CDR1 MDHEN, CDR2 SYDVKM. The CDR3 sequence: CASSLPQGVYEQYF. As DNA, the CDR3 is TGTGCCAGCAGTTTACCACAGGGTGTCTACGAGCAGTACTTC.

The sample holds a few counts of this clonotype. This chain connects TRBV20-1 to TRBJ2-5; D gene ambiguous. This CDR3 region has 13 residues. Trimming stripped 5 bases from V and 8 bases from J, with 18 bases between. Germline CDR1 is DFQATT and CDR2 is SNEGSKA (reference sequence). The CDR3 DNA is TGCAGTGCTGTCCCCCCTGGCCCAGGTACCCAGTACTTC. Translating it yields CSAVPPGPGTQYF.

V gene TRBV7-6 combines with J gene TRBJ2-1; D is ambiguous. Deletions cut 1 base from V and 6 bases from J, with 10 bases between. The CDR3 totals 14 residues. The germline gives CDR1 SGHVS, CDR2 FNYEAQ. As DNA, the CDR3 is TGTGCCAGCAGCTTAGTAGCCCCCGGCAATGAGCAGTTCTTC. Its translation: CASSLVAPGNEQFF.